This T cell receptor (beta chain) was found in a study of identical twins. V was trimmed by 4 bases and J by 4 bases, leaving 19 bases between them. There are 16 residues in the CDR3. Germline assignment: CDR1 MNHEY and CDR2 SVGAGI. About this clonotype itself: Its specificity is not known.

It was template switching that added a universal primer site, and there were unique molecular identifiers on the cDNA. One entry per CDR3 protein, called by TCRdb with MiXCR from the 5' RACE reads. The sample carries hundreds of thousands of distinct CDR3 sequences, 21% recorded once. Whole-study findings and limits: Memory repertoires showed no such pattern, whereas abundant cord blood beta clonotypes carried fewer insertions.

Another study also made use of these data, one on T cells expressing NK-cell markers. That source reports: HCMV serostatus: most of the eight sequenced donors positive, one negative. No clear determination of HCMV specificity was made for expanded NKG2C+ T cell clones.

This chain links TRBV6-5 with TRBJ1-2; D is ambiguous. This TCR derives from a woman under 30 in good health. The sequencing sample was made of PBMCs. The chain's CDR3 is CASSSKYPGPSYGYTF. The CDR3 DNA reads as TGTGCCAGCAGTTCCAAATACCCGGGTCCAAGCTATGGCTACACCTTC.